This T cell receptor (beta chain) comes out of a study of CD4 and CD8 cells across lung adenocarcinoma regions (dated by TCRdb to the late 2010s). Background for the entire study: The study compared tumor centers with tumor margins to examine intratumor heterogeneity of the T cell receptor repertoire.

V sheds 2 bases and J sheds 2 bases, leaving 9 bases between their ends. From cysteine to phenylalanine, the CDR3 is 14 amino acids long. CDR3 DNA is the only sequence kept; it has 42 bases, read in frame from the first base. As encoded in the germline V gene (reference sequence), CDR1 is MNHNY while CDR2 is SVGAGI. This clonotype was seen repeatedly, ten times or more. Its specific antigen is unknown. No base qualities exist here, and no much larger clone lies one base off it. The library was generated by PCR. Sequencer: HiSeq X Ten. The public reads were quality trimmed at Q25 with fastp and then assembled into clones with MiXCR by TCRdb, keeping productive beta chains. CDR3 protein sequences are deduplicated, and each keeps its most common genes and DNA. For this sample there are around 20,000 distinct CDR3 sequences; roughly half appear just once. About 60% of the sample rests with the top ten. The donors were patients who had localized lung adenocarcinoma, which is a subtype of non-small cell lung cancer. The centers of localized lung adenocarcinomas were where the samples came from. For TCR repertoire analysis, CD8+ T cells from tumor tissue were profiled apart from CD4+ T cells.

This chain is built from TRBV6-6 and TRBJ1-1; the D region possibly corresponds to TRBD1 (5 bases align). Sequencing was carried out using CD8+ T cells from the center of a lung tumor. This specimen's cell subset or site label, per the study, means: tumor center region. This sequence originates from a female donor with lung adenocarcinoma. The CD4 and CD8 labels of this study may be unreliable. The DNA sequence reads TGTGCCAGCAGTTACGGGCAGGGTAACACTGAAGCTTTCTTT. Translated, it gives CASSYGQGNTEAFF.